This T cell receptor beta chain was captured in a study of cytomegalovirus exposure and HLA in healthy donors. Study results and limitations: Highest at DRB1 and lowest at HLA-C, TCR association rates differed among HLA loci in a later analysis. The productive fraction for most TCR beta V segments was about 90% or about 30% in an earlier analysis.

Deletions cut 2 bases from V and 0 bases from J, with 11 bases between. The CDR3 sequence is 16 residues long. Looked up from germline, CDR1 is SEHNR and CDR2 is FQNEAQ (reference sequence). 13 Jbeta primers and 60 Vbeta primers were used for the PCR. Per the original methods: Later, some 75 million unique TCR beta chains were counted in an analysis, and roughly 10 million of them were shared. Data came from immunoSEQ multiplex PCR; TCRdb stores just in-frame clones and leaves some out. D and trimming come from the DNA, and the V and J calls and clone size come from that table. The table has about 150,000 clones, 82% seen once. As regards this clone: Its antigen is undetermined.

The receptor's source is a male donor in good health and CMV-seronegative. Sequences were obtained from PBMCs. This rearrangement joins TRBV7-9 to TRBJ1-3; no firm D call. CDR3 residues: CASSLSSGPSGNTIYF. The CDR3 DNA follows: TGTGCCAGCAGCTTATCGTCGGGTCCCTCTGGAAACACCATATATTTT.